Below, 12 T cell receptor beta chains from the same sample are listed, as sequenced in a study of blood T cell repertoires in COVID-19. Method: immunoSEQ multiplex PCR; TCRdb's copy keeps in-frame clones and lacks some. The table lists about 120,000 clones, 78% of them singletons. Sequencing was done on a sample of peripheral blood. The source is a man between 65 and 85 years old with acute or convalescent COVID-19.

This clone turned up a few times. The V gene is TRBV19, the J gene TRBJ2-7; no reliable D call. Germline CDR1 LNHDA, CDR2 SQIVND (reference sequence). Trimming left V 6 bases short and J 1 base short, with 7 bases between. The CDR3 loop spans 12 amino acids. CDR3 nucleotides: TGTGCCAGTAGCACCTATTCCTACGAGCAGTACTTC. Encoded protein: CASSTYSYEQYF.

This chain joins TRBV2 and TRBJ2-2; 9 nucleotides align to TRBD2. The V gene's germline CDR1 is SNHLY and CDR2 FYNNEI. J lost 1 base, V lost 6 bases, and 3 bases had no gene match. The CDR3 extends over 15 amino acids. CDR3 in DNA: TGTGCCAGCAGACGACTAGCGGTGAACACCGGGGAGCTGTTTTTT. It is translated as CASRRLAVNTGELFF. The variable domain in full, completed from reference TRBV2 and TRBJ2-2, reads EPEVTQTPSHQVTQMGQEVILRCVPISNHLYFYWYRQILGQKVEFLVSFYNNEISEKSEIFDDQFSVERPDGSNFTLKIRSTKLEDSAMYFCASRRLAVNTGELFFGEGSRLTVL.

This clone was observed a few times. The chain combines TRBV2 with TRBJ2-5; TRBD2 might be the D (5 bases). Germline assignment: CDR1 SNHLY and CDR2 FYNNEI. The CDR3 is 15 residues long. Trimming shortened V by 6 bases and J by 3 bases, and 17 bases separated the two germline ends. The CDR3 coding sequence is TGTGCCAGCAGCGGAACTAGAGGAGAAAAAGAGACCCAGTACTTC. This codes for CASSGTRGEKETQYF.

V is TRBV27 and J is TRBJ1-5, with 7 bases lining up with TRBD1. The V and J ends lost 5 bases and 6 bases, in that order; junction bases with no gene match: 7. This CDR3 is 14 amino acids long. CDR1 is MNHEY, CDR2 SMNVEV, per germline (reference sequence). In nucleotides, the CDR3 is TGTGCCAGCAGTCCACAAACAGGGGTTCAGCCCCAGCATTTT. This translates into CASSPQTGVQPQHF.

This clone has only one observation. The gene calls are TRBV27 and TRBJ1-5; unclear D gene. From germline, CDR1 is MNHEY and CDR2 SMNVEV (reference sequence). V was cut by 3 bases and J by 1 base, with 7 bases left in between. This CDR3 spans 14 amino acids. This CDR3 reads CASSLIRSNQPQHF. The DNA of the CDR3 is TGTGCCAGCAGTTTGATACGGAGCAATCAGCCCCAGCATTTT.

J is TRBJ2-2 and V is TRBV13, with D maybe TRBD1 (5 bases). The ends were cut back, 0 bases at V and 5 bases at J, with 10 bases in the middle. The CDR3 is 15 amino acids. The germline CDR1 and CDR2 sequences are PRHDT and FYEKMQ (reference sequence). The CDR3 coding sequence is TGTGCCAGCAGCTTAGGGCAGGGTCCTACCGGGGAGCTGTTTTTT. Translation gives CASSLGQGPTGELFF.

The rearrangement links TRBV19 to TRBJ1-3; D gene unclear. Trimming removed 3 bases at V and 4 bases at J, with 13 bases between. CDR3 length equals 15 residues. Germline loops: CDR1 LNHDA, CDR2 SQIVND (reference sequence). CDR3 in amino acids: CASSILEFSGNTIYF. In DNA, the CDR3 is TGTGCCAGTAGTATCCTGGAGTTTTCAGGAAACACCATATATTTT. Full variable domain (remainder filled in from reference TRBV19 and TRBJ1-3): DGGITQSPKYLFRKEGQNVTLSCEQNLNHDAMYWYRQDPGQGLRLIYYSQIVNDFQKGDIAEGYSVSREKKESFPLTVTSAQKNPTAFYLCASSILEFSGNTIYFGEGSWLTVV.

The rearrangement joins TRBV4-3 to TRBJ1-1; a weak D match, TRBD1 (6 bases). Per germline, CDR1 LGHNA and CDR2 YSLEER. The V end lost 2 bases, the J end lost 6 bases, and 13 bases lay between the germline ends. The CDR3 has 14 residues. The CDR3 sequence: CASSQRGSMSEAFF. The CDR3 bases are TGCGCCAGCAGCCAAAGGGGGTCGATGTCTGAAGCTTTCTTT.

This clone was detected once. The V gene is TRBV5-6, the J gene TRBJ2-1; no clear D gene. In germline, CDR1 is SGHDT, CDR2 YYEEEE. The CDR3 has 15 residues. V was clipped by 0 bases and J by 4 bases, with 11 bases between them. Written as DNA, the CDR3 is TGTGCCAGCAGCTTGGAACCCAACCAGTACAATGAGCAGTTCTTC. It translates to CASSLEPNQYNEQFF.

The J gene is TRBJ2-3, the V gene TRBV5-4; TRBD2 aligns across 10 bases. V lost 4 bases and J lost 3; bases outside the gene matches: 5. The germline V gene has CDR1 SGHNT and CDR2 YYREEE (reference sequence). This CDR3 has 15 amino acids. In DNA, the CDR3 is TGTGCCAGCAGCCTACAGACTAGCGGGACAGATACGCAGTATTTT. Its protein is CASSLQTSGTDTQYF.

The rearrangement joins TRBV5-1 to TRBJ1-6, with TRBD1 matching over 8 bases. J lost 9 bases, V lost 5 bases, and 7 bases had no gene match. The CDR3 covers 14 residues. Per germline, CDR1 SGHRS and CDR2 YFSETQ. The CDR3, as DNA: TGCGCCAGCAGTATAGGACAGGGAGCTTCACCCCTCCACTTT. It is translated as CASSIGQGASPLHF.

This rearrangement joins TRBV24-1 to TRBJ1-1; TRBD1 agrees at 7 bases. With V trimmed by 3 bases and J by 3 bases, 24 bases remained unmatched. CDR1 is KGHDR and CDR2 is SFDVKD in the germline V gene. The CDR3 covers 21 residues. This CDR3 reads CATSDPGTMWGQRRFDTEAFF. The CDR3 DNA reads as TGTGCCACCAGTGATCCCGGAACGATGTGGGGACAGCGGAGATTTGACACTGAAGCTTTCTTT.